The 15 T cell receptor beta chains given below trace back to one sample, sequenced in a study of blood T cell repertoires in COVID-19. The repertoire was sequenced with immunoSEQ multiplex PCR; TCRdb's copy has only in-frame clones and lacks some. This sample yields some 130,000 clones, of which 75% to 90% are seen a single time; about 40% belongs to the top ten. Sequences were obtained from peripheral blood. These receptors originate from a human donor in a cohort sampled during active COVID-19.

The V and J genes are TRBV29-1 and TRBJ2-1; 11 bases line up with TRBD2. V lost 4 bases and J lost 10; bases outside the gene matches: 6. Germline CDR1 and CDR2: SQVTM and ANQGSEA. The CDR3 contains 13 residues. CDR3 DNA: TGCAGCGTTGGACTAGCGGGATTTGGAGAGCAGTTCTTC. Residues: CSVGLAGFGEQFF.

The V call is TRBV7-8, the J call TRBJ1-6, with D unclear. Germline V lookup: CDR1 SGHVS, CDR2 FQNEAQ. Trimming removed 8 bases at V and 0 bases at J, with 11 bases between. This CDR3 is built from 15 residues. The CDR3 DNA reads TGTGCCAGCGGCGTCGGGGTCTCCTATAATTCACCCCTCCACTTT. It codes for CASGVGVSYNSPLHF.

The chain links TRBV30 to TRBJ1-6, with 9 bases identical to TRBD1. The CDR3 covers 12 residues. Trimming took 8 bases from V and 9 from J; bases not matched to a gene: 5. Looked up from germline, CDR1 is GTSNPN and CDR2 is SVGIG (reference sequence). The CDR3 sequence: CAGTGMGSPLHF. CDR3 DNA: TGTGCCGGGACAGGGATGGGTTCACCCCTCCACTTT.

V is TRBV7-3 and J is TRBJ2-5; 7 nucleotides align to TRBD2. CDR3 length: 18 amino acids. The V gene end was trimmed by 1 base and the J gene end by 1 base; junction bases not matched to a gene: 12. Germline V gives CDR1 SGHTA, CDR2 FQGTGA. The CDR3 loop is CASSLKGAGLAVQETQYF. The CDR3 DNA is TGTGCCAGCAGCTTAAAGGGTGCGGGTCTAGCGGTCCAAGAGACCCAGTACTTC.

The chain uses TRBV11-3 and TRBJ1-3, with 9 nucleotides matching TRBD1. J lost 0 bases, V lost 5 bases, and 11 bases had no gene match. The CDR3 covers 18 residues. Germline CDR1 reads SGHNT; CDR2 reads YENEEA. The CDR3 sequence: CASSDRDRDLVSGNTIYF. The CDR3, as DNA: TGTGCCAGCAGCGACCGGGACAGGGACCTTGTCTCTGGAAACACCATATATTTT.

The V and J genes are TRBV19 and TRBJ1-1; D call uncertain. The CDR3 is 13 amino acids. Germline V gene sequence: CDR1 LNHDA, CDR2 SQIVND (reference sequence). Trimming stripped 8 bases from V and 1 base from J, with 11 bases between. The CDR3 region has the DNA TGTGCCAGTGGATACACAGCGAACACTGAAGCTTTCTTT. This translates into CASGYTANTEAFF.

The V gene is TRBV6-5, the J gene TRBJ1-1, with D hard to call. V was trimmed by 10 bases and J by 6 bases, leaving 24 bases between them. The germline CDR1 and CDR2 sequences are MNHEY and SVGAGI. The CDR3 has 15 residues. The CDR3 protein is CATLSSYGVSAEAFF. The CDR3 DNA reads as TGTGCCACCCTTTCGAGTTACGGGGTTAGCGCTGAAGCTTTCTTT.

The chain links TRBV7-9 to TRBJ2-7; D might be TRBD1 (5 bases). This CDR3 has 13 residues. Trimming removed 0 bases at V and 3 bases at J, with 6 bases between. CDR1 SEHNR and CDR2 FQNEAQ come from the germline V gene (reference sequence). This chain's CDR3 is CASSLAGRYEQYV. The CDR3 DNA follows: TGTGCCAGCAGCTTAGCGGGGCGCTACGAGCAGTACGTC.

The CDR3 region is CASSLAEGEGPLHF. Here the CDR3 DNA reads TGCGCCAGCAGCTTGGCCGAGGGAGAGGGACCCCTCCACTTT. The V call is TRBV5-1, the J call TRBJ1-6; no definite D call. CDR1 and CDR2 (germline): SGHRS, YFSETQ. CDR3 length: 14 amino acids. Trimming left V 0 bases short and J 12 bases short, with 13 bases between.

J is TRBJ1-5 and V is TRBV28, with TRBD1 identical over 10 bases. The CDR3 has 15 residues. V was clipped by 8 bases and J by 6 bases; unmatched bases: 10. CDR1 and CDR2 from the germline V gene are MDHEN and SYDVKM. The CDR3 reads CASRIGQGVGQPQHF. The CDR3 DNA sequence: TGTGCCAGCCGAATCGGACAGGGGGTCGGTCAGCCCCAGCATTTT.

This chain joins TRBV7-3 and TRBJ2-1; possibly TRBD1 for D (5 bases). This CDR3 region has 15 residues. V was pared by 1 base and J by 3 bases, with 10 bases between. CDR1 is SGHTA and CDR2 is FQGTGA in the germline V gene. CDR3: CASSLKGANYNEQFF. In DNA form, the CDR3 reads TGTGCCAGCAGCTTAAAAGGGGCCAACTACAATGAGCAGTTCTTC.

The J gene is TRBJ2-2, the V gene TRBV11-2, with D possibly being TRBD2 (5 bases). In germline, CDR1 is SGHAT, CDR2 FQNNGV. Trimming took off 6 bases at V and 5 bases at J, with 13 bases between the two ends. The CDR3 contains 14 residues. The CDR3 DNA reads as TGTGCCAGCAGACTAGGAGCGGTGACCGGGGAGCTGTTTTTT. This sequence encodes CASRLGAVTGELFF. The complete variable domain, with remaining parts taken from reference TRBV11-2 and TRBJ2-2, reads EAGVAQSPRYKIIEKRQSVAFWCNPISGHATLYWYQQILGQGPKLLIQFQNNGVVDDSQLPKDRFSAERLKGVDSTLKIQPAKLEDSAVYLCASRLGAVTGELFFGEGSRLTVL.

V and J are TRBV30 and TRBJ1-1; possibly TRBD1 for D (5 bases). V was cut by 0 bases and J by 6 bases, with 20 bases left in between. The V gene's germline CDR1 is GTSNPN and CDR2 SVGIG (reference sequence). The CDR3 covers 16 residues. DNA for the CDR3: TGTGCCTGGAGTGTACGGTTGGAGGGGCCAACGGCTGAAGCTTTCTTT. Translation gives CAWSVRLEGPTAEAFF.

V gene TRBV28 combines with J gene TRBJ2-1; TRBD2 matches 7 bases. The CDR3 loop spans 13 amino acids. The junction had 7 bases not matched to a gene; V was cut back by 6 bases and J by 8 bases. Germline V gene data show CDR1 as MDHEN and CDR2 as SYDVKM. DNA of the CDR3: TGTGCCAGCAGACTCAGCGGGAAGGATGAGCAGTTCTTC. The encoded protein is CASRLSGKDEQFF.

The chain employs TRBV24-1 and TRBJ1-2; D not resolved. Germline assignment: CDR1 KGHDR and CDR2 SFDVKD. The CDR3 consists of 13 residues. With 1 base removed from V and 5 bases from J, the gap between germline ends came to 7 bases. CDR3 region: CATSDFDFYGYTF. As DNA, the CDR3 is TGTGCCACCAGTGATTTTGACTTTTATGGCTACACCTTC.